The 28 T cell receptor beta chains reported below all come from one sample, sequenced in a study of T cell repertoires in cytomegalovirus infection. TCRdb used MiXCR to reprocess the reads, holding one entry per CDR3 protein. The data contain some 400,000 distinct CDR3 sequences, 30% to 40% of them singletons. The sequencing sample was made of PBMCs. These receptors were collected from a human donor in good health (CMV status not recorded). Some clones in this sample may be carry-over from other donors' samples.

Worth noting for this clonotype: Likely a read error: the CDR3 ends without its conserved phenylalanine or tryptophan. The chain couples TRBV7-8 to TRBJ1-1; the D gene is possibly TRBD1 (5 bases). CDR1 and CDR2 (germline): SGHVS, FQNEAQ. V lost 4 bases and J 8 bases, leaving 8 bases between the germline ends. The CDR3 is 11 residues long. The CDR3: CASSSGTEAFC. The CDR3 nucleotides are TGTGCCAGCAGCTCGGGGACGGAAGCTTTCTGT.

Many counts were recorded for this clonotype. The rearrangement links TRBV7-6 to TRBJ2-1; the D gene is possibly TRBD1 (5 bases). V was cut by 6 bases and J by 9 bases, with 12 bases left in between. Germline V gene sequence: CDR1 SGHVS, CDR2 FNYEAQ. The CDR3 covers 12 residues. DNA for the CDR3: TGTGCCAGCAGGGGTCCTCAGGGTGAGCAGTTCTTC. It specifies CASRGPQGEQFF.

This clonotype was counted at least ten times. The chain uses TRBV4-1 and TRBJ1-2; weak D call: TRBD1 (5 bases). Trimming took 1 base from V and 3 from J, leaving 12 bases between them. The CDR3 is 15 residues long. In germline, CDR1 is MGHRA, CDR2 YSYEKL. The CDR3 nucleotides are TGCGCCAGCAGCCAAGCCCCTGGGGCGGACTATGGCTACACCTTC. It yields the protein CASSQAPGADYGYTF.

This clonotype was recorded only once. CDR3: CASSQLRGALFF. Written as DNA, the CDR3 is TGTGCCAGCAGCCAGCTCAGGGGAGCACTGTTTTTT. This chain links TRBV6-2 or TRBV6-3 with TRBJ1-4, with D possibly TRBD1 on 6 matching bases. CDR1 and CDR2 from the germline V gene are MNHEY and SVGEGT. V shed 6 bases and J shed 13 bases, with 15 bases lying between them. The CDR3 is 12 residues long.

J is TRBJ2-1 and V is TRBV4-1; 8 nucleotides align to TRBD2. The trim removed 4 bases at V and 8 bases at J, leaving 13 bases unmatched. Germline V gene sequence: CDR1 MGHRA, CDR2 YSYEKL. The length of the CDR3 is 16 residues. Here the CDR3 reads CASSRLGPGGLDEQFF. The CDR3 nucleotides read TGCGCCAGCAGCCGGCTAGGGCCGGGGGGGCTCGATGAGCAGTTCTTC.

The chain employs TRBV14 and TRBJ2-2; TRBD1 matches at 7 bases. After removal of 0 bases from V and 3 bases from J, the junction contained 4 bases not matched to a gene. The CDR3 runs 16 residues. From germline, CDR1 is SGHDN and CDR2 FVKESK. CDR3 bases: TGTGCCAGCAGCCAAGAAAGGGGGCTTTACACCGGGGAGCTGTTTTTT. This sequence encodes CASSQERGLYTGELFF.

The V gene is TRBV5-5, the J gene TRBJ2-7, with D maybe TRBD1 (5 bases). V shed 6 bases and J shed 3 bases, with 19 bases lying between them. The germline CDR1 and CDR2 sequences are SGHKS and YYEKEE (reference sequence). The CDR3 covers 15 residues. DNA for the CDR3: TGTGCCAGCACCGGACGGCCCGTAGGGGACTACGAGCAGTACTTC. Translated: CASTGRPVGDYEQYF.

This clonotype was observed many times. Written as DNA, the CDR3 is TGTGCCAGCAGTTCCCCGTTTGTTCCATCCAGGGCCTTTAACACCGGGGAGCTGTTTTTT. Its translation is CASSSPFVPSRAFNTGELFF. V gene TRBV27 combines with J gene TRBJ2-2, with a possible D match to TRBD1 (5 bases). The CDR3 is 20 residues long. Germline CDR1 is MNHEY and CDR2 is SMNVEV (reference sequence). The V gene lost 4 bases and the J gene lost 2 bases, with 26 bases spanning the gap.

This clonotype showed up just once. Possible read error: a much larger clone is one base away. The chain is built from TRBV12-3 or TRBV12-4 and TRBJ2-5, with 7 positions matching TRBD2. This CDR3 region has 16 residues. The DNA of the CDR3 is TGTGCCAGCAGTTTCCTTGAGGGCGGGGGAGAAGAGACCCAGTCCTTC. This encodes CASSFLEGGGEETQSF.

Comments on this clonotype: The CDR3 carries no conserved terminal phenylalanine or tryptophan, so it likely arises from a read error. V is TRBV20-1 and J is TRBJ2-7; 10 positions match TRBD1. The CDR3 consists of 14 residues. V dropped 3 bases and J dropped 4; count of bases not matched to a gene: 6. Looked up from germline, CDR1 is DFQATT and CDR2 is SNEGSKA (reference sequence). The CDR3 nucleotides read TGCAGTGCTAGCCCCTTGGACAGGGGGTACGAGCAGTACTTA. It is translated as CSASPLDRGYEQYL.

This clonotype was counted once. The V and J genes are TRBV20-1 and TRBJ2-7, with 8 bases that match TRBD1. This CDR3 has 16 residues. Unmatched junction bases numbered 11, after V lost 0 bases and J lost 4 bases. Germline CDR1 is DFQATT and CDR2 is SNEGSKA (reference sequence). This CDR3 reads CSARDLGRGLGYEQYF. The CDR3 DNA reads as TGCAGTGCTAGAGATCTTGGCAGGGGGCTTGGTTACGAGCAGTACTTC.

The chain couples TRBV6-1 to TRBJ2-7; D may match TRBD1 or TRBD2 (6 bases each). The CDR3 contains 13 residues. The ends were cut back, 7 bases at V and 13 bases at J, with 23 bases in the middle. Germline V gives CDR1 MNHNS, CDR2 SASEGT. CDR3 sequence: CASTLPRGADRYF. CDR3 DNA sequence: TGTGCCAGCACCCTTCCAAGGGGGGCGGATCGCTACTTC.

Concerning this clonotype: The junction departs from the called germline gene at one end, perhaps through a read error. The chain has TRBV6-8 and TRBJ2-2; D is tentatively TRBD1 or TRBD2 (5 bases each). CDR3 size: 13 residues. The V gene's germline CDR1 is MNHGY and CDR2 SAAAGT. CDR3 DNA sequence: TGTGCCAGTACTGACAGCGAGGCCGGGGTGCTGTTTTTT. Translation: CASTDSEAGVLFF.

The V gene is TRBV2, the J gene TRBJ2-3; TRBD1 agrees at 12 bases. The CDR3 sequence is 15 residues long. Trimming cost V 6 bases and J 5 bases; bases outside gene matches: 6. In germline, CDR1 is SNHLY, CDR2 FYNNEI. DNA for the CDR3: TGTGCCAGCAGGGGACAGGGGGCTAGGGGAGATACGCAGTATTTT. This translates into CASRGQGARGDTQYF.

This clonotype was detected only a few times. In DNA form, the CDR3 reads TGTGCCAGCAGCCTTAGACGGGGGGCCTACGAGCAGTACTTC. It specifies CASSLRRGAYEQYF. V is TRBV12-3 or TRBV12-4 and J is TRBJ2-7, with 7 bases identical to TRBD2. V lost 6 bases, J lost 2 bases, and 7 bases stayed unmatched. The CDR3 contains 14 residues.

The V and J genes are TRBV7-9 and TRBJ2-6; 7 bases map to TRBD1. The germline gives CDR1 SEHNR, CDR2 FQNEAQ (reference sequence). The CDR3 is 15 residues long. The V segment lost 5 bases and the J segment 2 bases; nucleotides outside the gene matches: 3. CDR3 in DNA: TGTGCCAGCAGCCAGACAGGGACTGGGGCCAACGTCCTGACTTTC. Encoded protein: CASSQTGTGANVLTF. Combining the CDR3 with reference TRBV7-9 and TRBJ2-6 gives the whole variable domain DTGVSQNPRHKITKRGQNVTFRCDPISEHNRLYWYRQTLGQGPEFLTYFQNEAQLEKSRLLSDRFSAERPKGSFSTLEIQRTEQGDSAMYLCASSQTGTGANVLTFGAGSRLTVL.

The rearrangement links TRBV12-5 to TRBJ2-5; D is ambiguous. Germline CDR1 is LGHNT and CDR2 is FRNRAP. V was clipped by 0 bases and J by 3 bases, with 11 bases between them. There are 15 residues in the CDR3. The CDR3 is CASGLVRSSKETQYF. The CDR3 nucleotides read TGTGCTAGTGGTTTGGTACGGTCCAGCAAAGAGACCCAGTACTTC.

V is TRBV7-2 and J is TRBJ2-7, with 8 bases fitting TRBD2. V lost 0 bases to trimming and J lost 4 bases; unmatched junction nucleotides: 8. CDR3 length: 16 residues. Germline-derived CDR1 and CDR2 are SGHTA and FQGNSA. CDR3 sequence reads: CASSLASSGGGYEQYF. DNA for the CDR3: TGTGCCAGCAGCTTAGCGTCGAGCGGGGGTGGTTACGAGCAGTACTTC. Filled out from reference TRBV7-2 and TRBJ2-7, the complete variable domain reads GAGVSQSPSNKVTEKGKDVELRCDPISGHTALYWYRQSLGQGLEFLIYFQGNSAPDKSGLPSDRFSAERTGGSVSTLTIQRTQQEDSAVYLCASSLASSGGGYEQYFGPGTRLTVT.

The CDR3 DNA is TGTGCCAGCAGTCATCTAGCGGGGGCCAACTTGGATACAGATACGCAGTATTTT. Protein: CASSHLAGANLDTDTQYF. This chain joins TRBV6-2 or TRBV6-3 and TRBJ2-3, with 10 bases matching TRBD2. The V gene's germline CDR1 is MNHEY and CDR2 SVGEGT. V was pared by 5 bases and J by 3 bases, with 14 bases of the junction left unmatched. This CDR3 spans 18 amino acids.

In its sample, this clonotype was seen a few times. The CDR3 spells CASSLGSSNEQFF. The DNA of the CDR3 is TGTGCCAGCAGTTTGGGGTCTTCCAATGAGCAGTTCTTC. The chain is built from TRBV12-3 or TRBV12-4 and TRBJ2-1, with D hard to call. The CDR3 is made up of 13 amino acids. V was cut by 3 bases and J by 6 bases, with 9 bases left in between.

In nucleotides, the CDR3 is TGTGCCAGCAGTCTCCAGGGGCCCTACGAGCAGTACTTC. Amino acids: CASSLQGPYEQYF. This sequence joins TRBV12-3 or TRBV12-4 and TRBJ2-7; the D gene is possibly TRBD1 (6 bases). The CDR3 totals 13 residues. Trimming left V 5 bases short and J 2 bases short, with 10 bases between.

This chain connects TRBV10-3 to TRBJ2-3, with 11 bases identical to TRBD1. V trimming: 11 bases; J trimming: 9 bases; junction bases outside the gene matches: 7. Germline CDR1 is ENHRY and CDR2 is SYGVKD. This CDR3 comprises 12 residues. This CDR3 reads CAGGTGGGTQYF. In nucleotides, the CDR3 is TGTGCCGGGGGGACAGGGGGAGGCACGCAGTATTTT.

This chain uses TRBV4-1 with TRBJ2-7; D possibly matches TRBD1 or TRBD2 (6 bases each). Germline V gives CDR1 MGHRA, CDR2 YSYEKL. The ends were cut back, 1 base at V and 6 bases at J, with 19 bases in the middle. This CDR3 has 16 residues. Written as DNA, the CDR3 is TGCGCCAGCAGCCAAGCCCCTGCCGGCGGAGGGGGCGAGCAGTACTTC. Its translation: CASSQAPAGGGGEQYF.

This chain uses TRBV6-5 with TRBJ1-1; D is unclear. CDR3 length equals 15 residues. Germline V lookup: CDR1 MNHEY, CDR2 SVGAGI. Deletions cut 6 bases from V and 6 bases from J, with 20 bases between. The CDR3 sequence is CASRHGVGTIAEAFF. The CDR3 region has the DNA TGTGCCAGCAGGCACGGGGTCGGTACGATCGCTGAAGCTTTCTTT.

This clonotype was found many times. This chain links TRBV7-6 with TRBJ2-7; a possible D gene is TRBD1 (6 bases). Germline V gene data show CDR1 as SGHVS and CDR2 as FNYEAQ. The CDR3 covers 13 residues. V dropped 0 bases and J dropped 3 bases, with 6 bases sitting between them. The CDR3 loop reads CASSLAGGYEQYF. CDR3 bases: TGTGCCAGCAGCTTAGCAGGGGGCTACGAGCAGTACTTC.

Only a few counts were recorded for this clonotype. The chain links TRBV6-5 to TRBJ2-2; D is possibly TRBD1 (5 bases). V dropped 4 bases and J dropped 6 bases, with 12 bases sitting between them. The V gene's germline CDR1 is MNHEY and CDR2 SVGAGI. This CDR3 is built from 14 residues. CDR3 sequence: CASSFNRIPGELFF. CDR3 DNA sequence: TGTGCCAGCAGTTTCAACAGGATCCCCGGGGAGCTGTTTTTT.

The chain recombines TRBV6-1 with TRBJ1-1; D may be TRBD1 (5 bases). Per germline, CDR1 MNHNS and CDR2 SASEGT. The CDR3 has 13 residues. The V and J ends lost 5 bases and 5 bases respectively, with 12 bases between them. In DNA, the CDR3 is TGTGCCAGCAGTCGAATTGGGGGAACTGAAGCTTTCTTT. Translated, it gives CASSRIGGTEAFF.

This clonotype came up many times. This chain uses TRBV12-3 or TRBV12-4 with TRBJ2-1; 7 bases are shared with TRBD1. V dropped 6 bases and J dropped 0; count of bases not matched to a gene: 2. The CDR3 spans 14 residues. The CDR3 sequence: CASRGQSSYNEQFF. For the CDR3, the DNA is TGTGCCAGCAGGGGACAGAGCTCCTACAATGAGCAGTTCTTC.